A single sample is the source of the 9 T cell receptor beta chains below, sequenced in a study of CD8 T cells in ankylosing spondylitis. In TCRdb, the 5' RACE reads were re-called with MiXCR into one record per CDR3 protein. The sample gives hundreds of thousands of distinct CDR3 sequences, roughly 22% of which show up once; over 10% is in the top ten. Material for sequencing was blood, either unsorted or a sorted T cell fraction (not recorded which). Receptors originate from a male donor with ankylosing spondylitis or in good health (not recorded which).

V usage is TRBV27 and J usage is TRBJ2-5, with 7 bases identical to TRBD1. CDR1 is MNHEY, CDR2 SMNVEV, per germline (reference sequence). The CDR3 runs 15 residues. The ends lost 6 bases at V and 5 bases at J; junction bases unmatched: 12. CDR3 DNA: TGTGCCAGCAGAATCCTAGGGGACAGCCCGGAGACCCAGTACTTC. Encoded protein: CASRILGDSPETQYF.

The sample holds a few counts of this clonotype. The CDR3 DNA reads TGTGCCAGCAGTCCCATCTCCGAGCAGTACTTC. Its translation is CASSPISEQYF. This chain connects TRBV2 to TRBJ2-7; D remains ambiguous. With 5 bases removed from V and 6 bases from J, the gap between germline ends came to 8 bases. Germline V gives CDR1 SNHLY, CDR2 FYNNEI. The CDR3 is made up of 11 amino acids.

This clonotype was counted a few times. The rearrangement uses TRBV5-8 and TRBJ2-1; TRBD2 matches 16 bases. The trim removed 4 bases at V and 6 bases at J, leaving 7 bases unmatched. Germline CDR1 is SGHTS and CDR2 is YDEGEE. This CDR3 region has 17 residues. CDR3 DNA: TGTGCCAGCAGCGCCGGGACTAGCGGGGGGGCTGGCAATGAGCAGTTCTTC. Amino acids: CASSAGTSGGAGNEQFF. Full variable domain (missing parts from reference TRBV5-8 and TRBJ2-1): EAGVTQSPTHLIKTRGQQATLRCSPISGHTSVYWYQQALGLGLQFLLWYDEGEERNRGNFPPRFSGRQFPNYSSELNVNALELEDSALYLCASSAGTSGGAGNEQFFGPGTRLTVL.

This chain joins TRBV4-1 and TRBJ1-1, with a tentative D call TRBD1 (6 bases). The V gene's germline CDR1 is MGHRA and CDR2 YSYEKL. The V gene lost 5 bases and the J gene lost 0 bases, with 13 bases spanning the gap. CDR3 length equals 15 residues. The CDR3 spells CASSTTQGMNTEAFF. As DNA, the CDR3 is TGCGCCAGCAGCACAACACAGGGCATGAACACTGAAGCTTTCTTT.

J is TRBJ2-1 and V is TRBV24-1; TRBD1 matches 7 bases. The ends lost 4 bases at V and 0 bases at J; junction bases unmatched: 11. The CDR3 runs 18 residues. CDR1 and CDR2 from the germline V gene are KGHDR and SFDVKD. The chain's CDR3 is CATSEPRDSSFSYNEQFF. The CDR3 coding sequence is TGTGCCACCAGTGAACCCCGGGACAGTTCATTCTCCTACAATGAGCAGTTCTTC.

This chain links TRBV29-1 with TRBJ1-1, with a tentative D call TRBD1 (5 bases). This CDR3 region has 15 residues. CDR1 is SQVTM and CDR2 is ANQGSEA in the germline V gene. V gave up 0 bases and J gave up 3 bases, with 14 bases separating them. The chain's CDR3 is CSVEEGKGRDTEAFF. Written as DNA, the CDR3 is TGCAGCGTTGAAGAGGGCAAGGGGAGAGACACTGAAGCTTTCTTT.

This sequence joins TRBV7-9 and TRBJ2-1; D tentatively fits TRBD1 or TRBD2 (6 bases each). V gave up 1 base and J gave up 4 bases, with 11 bases separating them. The CDR3 has 15 amino acids. Germline loops: CDR1 SEHNR, CDR2 FQNEAQ (reference sequence). The CDR3 here is CASSLGRGVYNEQFF. CDR3 nucleotides: TGTGCCAGCAGCTTAGGGAGGGGGGTGTACAATGAGCAGTTCTTC.

This clonotype was observed many times. The V and J genes are TRBV29-1 and TRBJ2-4; weak D call: TRBD1 (5 bases). The germline V and J ends were trimmed by 0 bases and 5 bases, with 17 bases remaining between them. This CDR3 has 16 residues. CDR1 and CDR2 from the germline V gene are SQVTM and ANQGSEA. Here the CDR3 reads CSVEDRQGANQNIQYF. CDR3 DNA sequence: TGCAGCGTTGAAGATCGGCAGGGTGCCAACCAAAACATTCAGTACTTC. The variable domain in full, completed from reference TRBV29-1 and TRBJ2-4, reads SAVISQKPSRDICQRGTSLTIQCQVDSQVTMMFWYRQQPGQSLTLIATANQGSEATYESGFVIDKFPISRPNLTFSTLTVSNMSPEDSSIYLCSVEDRQGANQNIQYFGAGTRLSVL.

This chain uses TRBV4-2 with TRBJ2-7; 10 bases line up with TRBD1. V dropped 9 bases and J dropped 1; count of bases not matched to a gene: 9. CDR1 LGHNA and CDR2 YNFKEQ come from the germline V gene. There are 15 residues in the CDR3. CDR3 sequence: CARTVGTGDSYEQYF. CDR3 nucleotides: TGTGCCAGAACTGTTGGGACAGGGGATTCCTACGAGCAGTACTTC.